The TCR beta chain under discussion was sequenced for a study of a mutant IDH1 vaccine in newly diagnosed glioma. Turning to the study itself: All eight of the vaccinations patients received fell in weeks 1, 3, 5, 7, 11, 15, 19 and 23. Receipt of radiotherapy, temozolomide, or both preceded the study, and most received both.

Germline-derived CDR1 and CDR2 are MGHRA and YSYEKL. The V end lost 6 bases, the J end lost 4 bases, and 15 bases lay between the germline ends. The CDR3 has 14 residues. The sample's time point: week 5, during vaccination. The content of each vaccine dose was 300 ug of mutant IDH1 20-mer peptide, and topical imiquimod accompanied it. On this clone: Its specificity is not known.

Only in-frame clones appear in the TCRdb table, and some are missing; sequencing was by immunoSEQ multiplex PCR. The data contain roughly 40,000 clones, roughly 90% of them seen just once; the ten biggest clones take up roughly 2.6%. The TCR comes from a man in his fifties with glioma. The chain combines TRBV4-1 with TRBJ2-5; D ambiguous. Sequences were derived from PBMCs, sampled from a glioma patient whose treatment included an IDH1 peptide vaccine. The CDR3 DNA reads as TGCGCCAGCAGTCTCACAAGGTCCGGAGAGACCCAGTACTTC. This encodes CASSLTRSGETQYF.